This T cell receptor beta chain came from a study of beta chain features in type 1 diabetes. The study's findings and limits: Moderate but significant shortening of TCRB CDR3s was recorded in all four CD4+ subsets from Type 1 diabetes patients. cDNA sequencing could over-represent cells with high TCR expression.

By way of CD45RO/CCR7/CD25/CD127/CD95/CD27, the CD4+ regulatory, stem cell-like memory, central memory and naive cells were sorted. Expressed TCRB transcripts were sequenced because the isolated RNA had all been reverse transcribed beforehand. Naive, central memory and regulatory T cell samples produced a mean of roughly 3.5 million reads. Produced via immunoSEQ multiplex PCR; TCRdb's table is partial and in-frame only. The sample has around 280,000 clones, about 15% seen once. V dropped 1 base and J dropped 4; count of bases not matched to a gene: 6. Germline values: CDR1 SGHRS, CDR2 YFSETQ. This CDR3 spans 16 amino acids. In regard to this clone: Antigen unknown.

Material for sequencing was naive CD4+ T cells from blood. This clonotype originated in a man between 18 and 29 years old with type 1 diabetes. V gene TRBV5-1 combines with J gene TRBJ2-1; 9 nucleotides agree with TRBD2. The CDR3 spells CASSLIQRGEYNEQFF. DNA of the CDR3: TGCGCCAGCAGCTTGATCCAGCGGGGGGAGTACAATGAGCAGTTCTTC.